This T cell receptor beta chain comes out of a study of blood T cell repertoires in COVID-19. The wider study: The samples span acute and convalescent COVID-19 from the United States, Italy and Spain. Sources were T cells, B-cell-depleted T cells, or PBMCs; the material itself was cDNA or gDNA.

The V end lost 3 bases, the J end lost 6 bases, and 21 bases lay between the germline ends. The germline V gene encodes CDR1 MNHEY and CDR2 SMNVEV (reference sequence). The CDR3 runs to 16 residues. Some clones are missing from TCRdb's copy, which holds only in-frame ones; the method was immunoSEQ multiplex PCR. The table has around 100,000 clones, about 80% seen once; the top ten hold around 12%. The chain employs TRBV27 and TRBJ2-7; the D gene is possibly TRBD2 (5 bases). The clonotype comes from a human donor in a cohort sampled during active COVID-19. Sequencing input: peripheral blood. CDR3 nucleotide sequence: TGTGCCAGCAGTTTTATGCGCATGGGGAGAGGACTCGAGCAGTACTTC. The encoded protein is CASSFMRMGRGLEQYF.